Listed here are 21 T cell receptor beta chains from one sample, sequenced in a study of T cells in women clearing cervical HPV infection. Using immunoSEQ multiplex PCR, the repertoire was profiled, and TCRdb retains in-frame clones only, with some absent. The sample's table shows approximately 15,000 clones. The sample consisted of blood buffy coat. Receptor source: a woman between 18 and 70 years old with a cervical HPV16 infection that either progressed to CIN3+ or cleared (not recorded which).

As concerns this clone: The read is 3 residues too short to cover the CDR3 end, so that end is filled in from the germline J gene. The rearrangement joins TRBV5-6 to TRBJ1-2, with D possibly matching TRBD1 (6 bases). The CDR3 runs 13 residues. CDR1 and CDR2 (germline): SGHDT, YYEEEE. Between the trimmed V and J ends, which lost 2 bases and 6 bases, there was a span of 11 bases. The DNA read from the CDR3 is TGTGCCAGCAGCTTCGGGGGGCTGGATGGC. The encoded protein is CASSFGGLDG. The CDR3 in full is CASSFGGLDGYTF. Based on the CDR3 plus reference TRBV5-6 and TRBJ1-2, the full variable domain is DAGVTQSPTHLIKTRGQQVTLRCSPKSGHDTVSWYQQALGQGPQFIFQYYEEEERQRGNFPDRFSGHQFPNYSSELNVNALLLGDSALYLCASSFGGLDGYTFGSGTRLTVV.

About this clone: The read ends 3 residues early relative to the CDR3; the germline J gene fills the gap. The chain recombines TRBV19 with TRBJ2-1; tentatively, D is TRBD2 (5 bases). The CDR3 extends over 16 amino acids. V was clipped by 1 base and J by 1 base, with 11 bases between them. Germline lookup yields CDR1 LNHDA and CDR2 SQIVND (reference sequence). The CDR3 loop is CASSIVGTGSYNEQFF. CDR3 DNA (partial): TGTGCCAGTAGTATAGTTGGAACGGGGTCCTACAATGAG.

Turning to this clone: The CDR3 end falls 3 residues outside the read, so it is completed with the germline J gene. The chain carries TRBV12-3 or TRBV12-4 and TRBJ1-2; D might be TRBD1 (6 bases). This CDR3 is built from 14 residues. CDR3 protein: CASSSPQGPWSYTF. The sequenced CDR3 bases are TGTGCCAGCAGTTCTCCACAGGGTCCATGGAGC.

As to this clone: The read terminates 3 residues before the CDR3 end, so the remaining end is supplied by the germline J gene. The chain employs TRBV9 and TRBJ2-7; 9 nucleotides line up with TRBD1. The trim removed 2 bases at V and 3 bases at J, leaving 9 bases unmatched. This CDR3 has 16 amino acids. Per the germline V gene, CDR1 is SGDLS and CDR2 is YYNGEE. The CDR3 region is CASSVDSGTGIYEQYF. The part of the CDR3 DNA that was read is TGTGCCAGCAGCGTCGATTCCGGGACAGGGATCTACGAG.

Worth noting for this clone: The CDR3 goes on 3 residues after the read ends, and that part is filled in from the germline J gene. This chain connects TRBV4-1 to TRBJ2-7, with D possibly being TRBD1 (6 bases). Trimming shortened V by 0 bases and J by 0 bases, and 15 bases separated the two germline ends. The CDR3 contains 17 residues. Germline V CDR1 and CDR2: MGHRA, YSYEKL. CDR3 region: CASSQDPRGSFSYEQYF. The CDR3 DNA, read in part, is TGCGCCAGCAGCCAAGACCCTAGGGGGTCGTTCTCCTACGAG.

Turning to this clone: The read terminates 3 residues ahead of where the CDR3 ends, so the germline J gene completes it. This chain uses TRBV7-9 with TRBJ2-4; tentative D call: TRBD1 (5 bases). Germline CDR1 is SEHNR and CDR2 is FQNEAQ (reference sequence). The CDR3 is made up of 14 amino acids. This chain's CDR3 is CASSPTGDGSGQYF. The CDR3 DNA, read in part, is TGTGCCAGCAGCCCAACAGGCGATGGTAGTGGT.

About this clone: The read comes to an end 3 residues before the CDR3 does, leaving the germline J gene to fill in the end. The chain recombines TRBV4-1 with TRBJ2-7, with 7 nucleotides matching TRBD1. Germline CDR1 MGHRA, CDR2 YSYEKL. V dropped 2 bases and J dropped 5; count of bases not matched to a gene: 9. The CDR3 is 15 amino acids. Incomplete CDR3 DNA: TGCGCCAGCAGCCAAACCGGGACAGCCCACCACGAG. Translated: CASSQTGTAHHE. The entire CDR3 protein reads CASSQTGTAHHEQYF.

Note on this clone: The read comes to an end 3 residues before the CDR3 does, leaving the germline J gene to fill in the end. The gene calls are TRBV4-1 and TRBJ1-3; tentative D call: TRBD1 (5 bases). With 5 bases removed from V and 1 base from J, the gap between germline ends came to 18 bases. The CDR3 has 17 residues. Germline loops: CDR1 MGHRA, CDR2 YSYEKL. CDR3 protein: CASSLLATVGSGNTIYF. CDR3 DNA, as far as it was read: TGCGCCAGCAGCTTACTAGCGACAGTCGGGTCTGGAAACACC.

As to this clone: The observed sequence ends 3 residues before the CDR3 terminus, with the missing tail filled in from the germline J gene. The V gene is TRBV5-1, the J gene TRBJ1-4; D is undetermined. The CDR3 has 15 amino acids. From germline, CDR1 is SGHRS and CDR2 YFSETQ. The CDR3 region is CASRGLSSYNSPLFF. The sequenced part of the CDR3 DNA is TGCGCCAGCAGGGGCCTGAGTTCCTATAATTCACCA.

About this clone: The read ends 3 residues before the CDR3 terminus; that terminus is restored from the germline J gene. This chain connects TRBV30 to TRBJ2-1; weak D call: TRBD2 (5 bases). CDR3 length: 15 amino acids. V was trimmed by 2 bases and J by 3 bases, leaving 14 bases between them. Per germline, CDR1 GTSNPN and CDR2 SVGIG (reference sequence). The CDR3 loop reads CAWSSAAGLYNEQFF. Incomplete CDR3 DNA: TGTGCCTGGAGTAGTGCGGCGGGCCTCTACAATGAG.

To note about this clone: Read sequence stops 3 residues before the CDR3 end, and the germline J gene provides the missing end. The chain employs TRBV19 and TRBJ1-1; 7 bases match TRBD1. The ends lost 9 bases at V and 5 bases at J; junction bases unmatched: 9. In germline, CDR1 is LNHDA, CDR2 SQIVND (reference sequence). This CDR3 has 13 residues. CDR3 residues: CASTRDRETEAFF. CDR3 bases read: TGTGCCAGCACCCGGGACAGAGAGACTGAA.

In the case of this clone: The CDR3 extends 3 residues past the end of the read, so its final part is completed from the germline J gene. This chain uses TRBV30 with TRBJ2-7; 7 nucleotides align to TRBD2. The CDR3 sequence is 14 residues long. V was clipped by 5 bases and J by 3 bases; unmatched bases: 10. CDR1 and CDR2 (germline): GTSNPN, SVGIG (reference sequence). The sequenced CDR3 bases are TGTGCCTGGGGTTCTTGGACGGGGGGCTACGAG. This codes for CAWGSWTGGYE. The full CDR3 sequence reads CAWGSWTGGYEQYF.

CDR3 bases read: TGCGCCAGCGCGGACAGTCCTAATGAAAAG. Translating gives CASADSPNEK. The CDR3 in full is CASADSPNEKLFF. The chain couples TRBV5-1 to TRBJ2-2; D is possibly TRBD1 (6 bases). The read terminates 3 residues before the CDR3 end, so the remaining end is supplied by the germline J gene. Germline lookup yields CDR1 SGHRS and CDR2 YFSETQ. This CDR3 is built from 13 residues.

Comments on this clone: The read ends 3 residues before the CDR3 terminus; that terminus is restored from the germline J gene. The chain couples TRBV2 to TRBJ2-1; possibly TRBD2 for D (6 bases). This CDR3 spans 14 amino acids. The germline CDR1 and CDR2 sequences are SNHLY and FYNNEI. The V end was cut by 4 bases, the J end by 6 bases, with 13 bases between. The covered CDR3 bases are TGTGCCAGCAGTGGTTCACTAGCTGGCAATGAG. Translating gives CASSGSLAGNE. In full, the CDR3 is CASSGSLAGNEQFF. The full variable domain, with the rest looked up from reference TRBV2 and TRBJ2-1, is EPEVTQTPSHQVTQMGQEVILRCVPISNHLYFYWYRQILGQKVEFLVSFYNNEISEKSEIFDDQFSVERPDGSNFTLKIRSTKLEDSAMYFCASSGSLAGNEQFFGPGTRLTVL.

For this clone: The sequenced fragment ends 3 residues before the CDR3 boundary, so the rest is inferred from the germline J gene. This chain joins TRBV18 and TRBJ2-3, with D perhaps being TRBD1 or TRBD2 (6 bases each). This CDR3 is built from 13 residues. Germline V CDR1 and CDR2: KGHSH, LQKENI. CDR3 region: CASSPPGEATQYF. Incomplete CDR3 DNA: TGTGCCAGCTCACCCCCAGGGGAGGCGACG.

Turning to this clone: The sequence runs out 3 residues before the end of the CDR3; the remainder is reconstructed from the germline J gene. V and J are TRBV7-9 and TRBJ1-2; D uncertain. The CDR3 length is 13 residues. CDR1 and CDR2 (germline): SEHNR, FQNEAQ (reference sequence). CDR3 sequence: CASSLSEVNGYTF. The part of the CDR3 DNA that was read is TGTGCCAGCAGCTTATCTGAGGTTAACGGG.

By frequency, this clone registers medium-sized. Read coverage stops 3 residues before the CDR3 terminus; the germline J gene supplies the remainder. V gene TRBV13 combines with J gene TRBJ2-7, with 7 bases identical to TRBD2. There are 13 residues in the CDR3. V was pared by 5 bases and J by 3 bases, with 4 bases of the junction left unmatched. CDR1 and CDR2 (germline): PRHDT, FYEKMQ (reference sequence). The DNA read from the CDR3 is TGTGCCAGCAGCAAAGGGACTATCTACGAG. Amino acids: CASSKGTIYE. The whole CDR3 sequence reads CASSKGTIYEQYF. The variable domain in full, completed from reference TRBV13 and TRBJ2-7, reads AAGVIQSPRHLIKEKRETATLKCYPIPRHDTVYWYQQGPGQDPQFLISFYEKMQSDKGSIPDRFSAQQFSDYHSELNMSSLELGDSALYFCASSKGTIYEQYFGPGTRLTVT.

For this clone: With the read ending 3 residues before the CDR3 end, the germline J gene is used to fill in that end. V and J are TRBV7-9 and TRBJ2-5; TRBD2 agrees at 11 bases. This CDR3 has 14 amino acids. The germline CDR1 and CDR2 sequences are SEHNR and FQNEAQ (reference sequence). V trimming: 6 bases; J trimming: 4 bases; junction bases outside the gene matches: 4. The CDR3: CASSATSGGETQYF. The sequenced part of the CDR3 DNA is TGTGCCAGCAGTGCTACTAGCGGGGGAGAGACC.

Worth noting for this clone: Coverage ceases 3 residues before the CDR3 finishes, and the germline J gene fills in the end. This chain connects TRBV2 to TRBJ1-1, with TRBD1 as a possible D gene (5 bases). The germline V gene encodes CDR1 SNHLY and CDR2 FYNNEI. The CDR3 is 14 amino acids. Trimming stripped 2 bases from V and 3 bases from J, with 10 bases between. The CDR3 sequence is CASSEIGGYTEAFF. The CDR3 DNA, read in part, is TGTGCCAGCAGTGAAATTGGGGGGTACACTGAA.

A remark on this clone: With the read ending 3 residues before the CDR3 end, the germline J gene is used to fill in that end. The chain has TRBV30 and TRBJ2-7; D might be TRBD1 (6 bases). The CDR3 runs to 12 residues. Per the germline V gene, CDR1 is GTSNPN and CDR2 is SVGIG (reference sequence). V lost 3 bases and J 6 bases, leaving 12 bases between the germline ends. CDR3 DNA (partial): TGTGCCTGGAGGCTACCAGGGGCCGAG. It is translated as CAWRLPGAE. The full-length CDR3 reads as CAWRLPGAEQYF.

This clone is labeled medium-sized (0.01 to 0.1%) based on frequency. The read gets to within 3 residues of the CDR3 end, and the germline J gene fills in the rest. The gene calls are TRBV6-4 and TRBJ2-2; D is uncertain. V was clipped by 4 bases and J by 3 bases, with 9 bases between them. The CDR3 runs 14 residues. CDR1 and CDR2 from the germline V gene are MRHNA and SNTAGT. The CDR3 DNA, read in part, is TGTGCCAGCAGTGTGGCCGCCTACACCGGGGAG. Translating it yields CASSVAAYTGE. The complete CDR3 protein is CASSVAAYTGELFF.